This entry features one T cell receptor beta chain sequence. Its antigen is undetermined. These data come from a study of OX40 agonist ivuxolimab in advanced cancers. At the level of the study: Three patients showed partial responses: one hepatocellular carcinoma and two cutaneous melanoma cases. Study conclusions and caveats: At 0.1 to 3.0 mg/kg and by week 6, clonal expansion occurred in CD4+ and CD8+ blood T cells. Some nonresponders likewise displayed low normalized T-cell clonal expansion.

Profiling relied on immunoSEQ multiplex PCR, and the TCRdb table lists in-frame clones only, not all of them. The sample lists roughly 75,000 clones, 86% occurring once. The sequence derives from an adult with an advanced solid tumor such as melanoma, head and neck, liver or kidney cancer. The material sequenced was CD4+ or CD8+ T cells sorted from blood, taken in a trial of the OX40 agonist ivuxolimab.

The CDR3 spells CSVAYTGELFF. The CDR3 DNA sequence: TGCAGCGTTGCGTACACCGGGGAGCTGTTTTTT. This sequence joins TRBV29-1 and TRBJ2-2, with D hard to call. Trimming stripped 4 bases from V and 3 bases from J, with 3 bases between. The germline CDR1 and CDR2 sequences are SQVTM and ANQGSEA. This CDR3 has 11 residues.